This T cell receptor (beta chain) originates from a study of beta chain features in type 1 diabetes. Remarks on this clone: Its antigen is unknown.

As every portion of the isolated RNA was reverse transcribed, the sequencing read expressed TCRB transcripts. Libraries were prepared by immunoSEQ multiplex PCR; TCRdb keeps only in-frame clonotypes and omits some of them. The repertoire consists of some 400,000 clones, with approximately 16% occurring once and the leading ten covering under 0.02%. General study results and limits: Any HLA-type effect on TCRB rearrangement remained unresolved here.

V lost 4 bases and J lost 0, with 17 bases in between. The CDR3 consists of 18 residues. Looked up from germline, CDR1 is SGDLS and CDR2 is YYNGEE. Sorting that relied on CD45RO/CCR7/CD25/CD127/CD95/CD27 yielded CD4+ naive, central memory, regulatory and stem cell-like memory cells. V and J are TRBV9 and TRBJ2-6; maybe TRBD2 (6 bases). This receptor was taken from a woman aged 18 to 35 in good health. Sample: naive CD4+ T cells from blood. The CDR3 region has the DNA TGTGCCAGCAGCCCACATAGCGGAATGATCTCTGGGGCCAACGTCCTGACTTTC. Translating gives CASSPHSGMISGANVLTF.